The clone carrying this T cell receptor beta chain was found a few times. Its target is unknown. The data were obtained in a study of T-cell reconstitution after alpha-beta-depleted transplantation in children. Study results and limitations: Diversity and T-cell counts at one year after transplant derived mostly from new T cells. Two months or so post-transplant, alpha-beta T cells reportedly derived from several hundred expanded graft clones. Elevated TCRbeta diversity at day 60 was traced, in some patients, to surviving recipient T cells and thymic progenitors.

During its preparation, the TCRbeta library received unique molecular identifiers. TCRdb re-derived calls from the PCR reads in MiXCR, one entry per CDR3 protein. Here the sample spans 500,000 to 750,000 distinct CDR3 sequences, roughly 13% being singletons. The starting material was PBMCs, mostly from graft donor cells, obtained 360 days after TCRalphabeta/CD19-depleted stem cell transplant. This receptor was taken from a male patient younger than 18 who had a stem cell transplant for acute myeloid leukemia, so the T cells may come from the graft donor.

CDR3 amino acids: CASSWGASQETQYF. In DNA, the CDR3 is TGCGCCAGCAGCTGGGGGGCTAGCCAAGAGACCCAGTACTTC. V gene TRBV5-1 combines with J gene TRBJ2-5; the D gene could be TRBD1 or TRBD2 (6 bases each). This CDR3 has 14 amino acids. Germline V gives CDR1 SGHRS, CDR2 YFSETQ. V lost 3 bases, J lost 1 base, and 10 bases lay in between.